This T cell receptor (beta chain) is drawn from a study of OX40 agonist ivuxolimab in advanced cancers. Looking at the study overall: Ivuxolimab, which is an agonistic anti-OX40 (CD134) antibody, was administered to the patients. Each dose-escalation patient presented with hepatocellular carcinoma, melanoma, renal cell or head and neck cancer.

The sampling schedule covered blood at baseline, cycle 4 day 1, and cycle 7 day 1. J lost 0 bases, V lost 2 bases, and 9 bases had no gene match. The CDR3 is made up of 18 amino acids. Germline values: CDR1 SGHDT, CDR2 YYEEEE. TCRdb's copy holds only in-frame clones and misses some; the assay was immunoSEQ multiplex PCR. The table has roughly 92,000 clones, 87% seen once. The chain is built from TRBV5-6 and TRBJ2-4; 9 nucleotides line up with TRBD1. The receptor was isolated from an adult with an advanced solid tumor such as melanoma, head and neck, liver or kidney cancer. The material sequenced was CD4+ or CD8+ T cells sorted from blood, taken in a trial of the OX40 agonist ivuxolimab. For the CDR3, the DNA is TGTGCCAGCAGCTTTGGGACAGGGACTTCCTTAGCCAAAAACATTCAGTACTTC. It specifies CASSFGTGTSLAKNIQYF.